This TCR beta chain was identified in a study of sequential checkpoint blockade in melanoma. Study-wide background: Each arm's sequence ended with maintenance nivolumab.

Per the germline V gene, CDR1 is SQVTM and CDR2 is ANQGSEA. The CDR3 has 16 amino acids. V shed 1 base, J shed 7 bases, and the junction held 14 bases outside the gene matches. Indicated treatment: randomized to nivolumab then ipilimumab (arm A) or the reverse (arm B). Generated by immunoSEQ multiplex PCR, the TCRdb table keeps only in-frame clones and is missing some. The profile shows under 40,000 clones, around nine tenths of them singletons. The sample consisted of CD8+ T cells sorted from blood (inferred from file names), taken from a patient given nivolumab and ipilimumab in sequence. The chain links TRBV29-1 to TRBJ2-7; TRBD2 matches 9 bases. This receptor was taken from a human donor with melanoma. CDR3 in amino acids: CSVEGIGTSLPGEQYF. The CDR3 DNA reads as TGCAGCGTTGAAGGTATTGGGACTAGCCTCCCGGGGGAGCAGTACTTC.